This section outlines one TCR beta chain sequence together with its context. Its specificity is unknown. Sequencing was performed with immunoSEQ multiplex PCR; in TCRdb, only in-frame clones are kept and a portion is missing. The table lists over 70,000 clones, just under 90% of them singletons, with approximately 10% in the top ten. This entry is derived from a study of OX40 agonist ivuxolimab in advanced cancers. Study-wide background: Prior anti-PD-1, anti-PD-L1 or anti-CTLA-4 therapy was allowed; around 43% had some. General study results and limits: Normalized T-cell clonal expansion was also low in a subset of nonresponders. The study found among the lowest clonal expansion in partial responders at 0.1-3.0 mg/kg.

The CDR3 is made up of 15 amino acids. V was shortened by 5 bases and J by 0 bases, with 10 bases between the two germline ends. Looked up from germline, CDR1 is SEHNR and CDR2 is FQNEAQ (reference sequence). The receptor's source is an adult with an advanced solid tumor such as melanoma, head and neck, liver or kidney cancer. The sequenced sample was CD4+ or CD8+ T cells sorted from blood, obtained in a trial of the OX40 agonist ivuxolimab. The chain joins TRBV7-9 to TRBJ1-4; D is ambiguous. CDR3: CASSQRLSTNEKLFF. The CDR3 coding sequence is TGTGCCAGCAGCCAACGGCTATCAACTAATGAAAAACTGTTTTTT.